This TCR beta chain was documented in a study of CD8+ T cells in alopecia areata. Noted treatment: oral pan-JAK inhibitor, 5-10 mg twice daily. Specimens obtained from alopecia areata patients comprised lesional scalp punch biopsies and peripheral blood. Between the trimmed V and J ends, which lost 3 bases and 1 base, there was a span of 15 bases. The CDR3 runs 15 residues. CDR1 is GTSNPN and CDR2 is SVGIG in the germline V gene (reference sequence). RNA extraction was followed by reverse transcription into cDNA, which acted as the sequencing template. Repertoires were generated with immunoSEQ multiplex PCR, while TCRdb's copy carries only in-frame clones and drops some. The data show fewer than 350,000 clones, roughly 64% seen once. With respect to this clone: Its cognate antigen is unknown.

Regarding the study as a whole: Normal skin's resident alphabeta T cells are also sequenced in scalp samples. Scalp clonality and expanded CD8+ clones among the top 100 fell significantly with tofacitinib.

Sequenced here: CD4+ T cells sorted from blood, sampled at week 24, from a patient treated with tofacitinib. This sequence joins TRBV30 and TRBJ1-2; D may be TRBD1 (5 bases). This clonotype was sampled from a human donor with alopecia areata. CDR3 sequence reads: CAWSLVGRVNYGYTF. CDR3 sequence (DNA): TGTGCCTGGAGCTTAGTGGGACGGGTTAACTATGGCTACACCTTC.